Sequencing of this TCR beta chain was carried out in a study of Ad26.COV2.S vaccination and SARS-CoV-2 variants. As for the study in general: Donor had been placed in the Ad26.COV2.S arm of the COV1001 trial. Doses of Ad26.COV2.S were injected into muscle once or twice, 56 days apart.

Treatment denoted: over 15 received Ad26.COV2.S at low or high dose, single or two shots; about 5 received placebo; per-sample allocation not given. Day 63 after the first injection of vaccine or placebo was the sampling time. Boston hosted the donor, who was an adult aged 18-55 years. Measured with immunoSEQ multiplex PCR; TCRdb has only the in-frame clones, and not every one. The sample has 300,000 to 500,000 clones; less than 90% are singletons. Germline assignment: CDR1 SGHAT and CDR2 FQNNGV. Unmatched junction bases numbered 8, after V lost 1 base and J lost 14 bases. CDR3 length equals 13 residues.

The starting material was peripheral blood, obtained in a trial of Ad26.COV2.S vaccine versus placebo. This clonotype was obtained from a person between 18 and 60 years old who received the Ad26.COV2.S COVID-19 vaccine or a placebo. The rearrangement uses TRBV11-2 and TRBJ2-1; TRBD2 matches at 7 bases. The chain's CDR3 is CASSLASGGGEFF. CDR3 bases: TGTGCCAGCAGCTTAGCGTCCGGGGGAGGGGAGTTCTTC.